A selection of T cell receptor beta chains follows, all from one sample in a study of shared clonotypes between healthy human individuals. Produced via immunoSEQ multiplex PCR; TCRdb's table is partial and in-frame only. Of a few million clones listed, 85% to 95% are singletons. The sample comprised naive CD4+ T cells from PBMCs. These receptors originate from a man aged 18 to 30 in good health. Some clones in this sample may be carry-over from other donors' samples. Each CDR3 is given with its conserved first and last residue. D genes are given only for firm matches. Not all rows give a size; the values are once, few, many and, for expanded clones, a class.

D	V	J	size	DNA	CDR3
TRBD2	TRBV2	TRBJ2-1	-	TGTGCCAGCATACTCTCCGGGACTAGCGGGGAGCAGTTCTTC	CASILSGTSGEQFF
-	TRBV9	TRBJ2-1	-	TGTGCCAGCAGCGTACAGGCTAGTGTAGGTCATGAGCAGTTCTTC	CASSVQASVGHEQFF
TRBD1	TRBV7-9	TRBJ1-1	-	TGTGCCAGCAGCAGCGGACAGGGTGAAACTGAAGCTTTCTTT	CASSSGQGETEAFF
-	TRBV5-4	TRBJ2-6	-	TGTGCCAGCAGCTCCCCGGTCTCTGGGGCCAACGTCCTGACTTTC	CASSSPVSGANVLTF
TRBD1	TRBV10-3	TRBJ1-2	-	TGTGCCATCAGCGTCGGACAGGGCGTCTATGGCTACACCTTC	CAISVGQGVYGYTF
TRBD2	TRBV5-4	TRBJ2-1	-	TGTGCCAGCAGCCCCCCTCCGGCGGGGGGCAATGAGCAGTTCTTC	CASSPPPAGGNEQFF
TRBD1	TRBV19	TRBJ1-5	-	TGTGCCAGTGGAGTGACAGGGGATCGGAGCAATCAGCCCCAGCATTTT	CASGVTGDRSNQPQHF
-	TRBV11-2	TRBJ1-4	-	TGTGCCAGCAGCTTCGGTGGTCCTCGTGAAAAACTGTTTTTT	CASSFGGPREKLFF
TRBD1	TRBV29-1	TRBJ1-5	once	TGCAGCGCCGTTCCAGACAGGGCTACTTTCGGCAATCAGCCCCAGCATTTT	CSAVPDRATFGNQPQHF
TRBD1	TRBV5-1	TRBJ1-5	-	TGCGCCAGCAGCCCGACGGGACAGGGAAAAAGGGAGCCCCAGCATTTT	CASSPTGQGKREPQHF
TRBD1	TRBV30	TRBJ2-7	-	TGTGCCTGGAGTGCTCAGGGGGCTCACTACGAGCAGTACTTC	CAWSAQGAHYEQYF
-	TRBV5-8	TRBJ2-6	-	TGTGCCAGCAGCGGGACACCCACTTCTGGGGCCAACGTCCTGACTTTC	CASSGTPTSGANVLTF
-	TRBV7-9	TRBJ2-5	-	TGTGCCATCAATCCGACTAGTCGACAAGAGACCCAGTACTTC	CAINPTSRQETQYF